The 26 T cell receptor beta chains presented below share a single source sample, sequenced in a study of blood T cell repertoires in COVID-19. Produced via immunoSEQ multiplex PCR; TCRdb's table is partial and in-frame only. Among under 300,000 clones listed, roughly 89% were seen once. The specimen was peripheral blood. These receptors all come from a woman in her thirties or forties who had recovered from COVID-19.

The chain carries TRBV13 and TRBJ1-1; 9 nucleotides match TRBD1. The CDR3 loop spans 15 amino acids. Trimming removed 4 bases from V and 7 bases from J; junction bases left unmatched: 10. Germline CDR1 reads PRHDT; CDR2 reads FYEKMQ (reference sequence). The CDR3 DNA reads as TGTGCCAGCAGCTGGACGGGACAGGGCTTCTATGAAGCTTTCTTT. This gives the protein CASSWTGQGFYEAFF.

A few counts support this clone. J is TRBJ2-2 and V is TRBV6-1; 7 bases match TRBD2. V lost 7 bases to trimming and J lost 4 bases; unmatched junction nucleotides: 6. Germline V gene sequence: CDR1 MNHNS, CDR2 SASEGT. This CDR3 contains 14 residues. Here the CDR3 DNA reads TGTGCCAGCACCCTATTAGCGGGCACCGGGGAGCTGTTTTTT. This gives the protein CASTLLAGTGELFF.

CDR3 amino acids: CASGLSGATQETQYF. Here the CDR3 DNA reads TGCGCCAGCGGTCTAAGCGGGGCAACACAAGAGACCCAGTACTTC. This chain joins TRBV5-1 and TRBJ2-5; TRBD2 agrees at 7 bases. With 7 bases clipped from V and 2 bases from J, the junction kept 11 bases outside the gene matches. Germline V CDR1 and CDR2: SGHRS, YFSETQ. The CDR3 sequence is 15 residues long.

The chain links TRBV19 to TRBJ2-2, with a possible D match to TRBD1 (7 bases). This CDR3 comprises 15 residues. The germline V gene has CDR1 LNHDA and CDR2 SQIVND (reference sequence). Trimming stripped 5 bases from V and 5 bases from J, with 15 bases between. This CDR3 is CASSWQGGKTGELFF. In DNA, the CDR3 is TGTGCCAGTAGTTGGCAGGGGGGTAAGACCGGGGAGCTGTTTTTT.

J is TRBJ1-5 and V is TRBV5-8, with TRBD1 identical over 11 bases. J lost 7 bases, V lost 0 bases, and 3 bases had no gene match. The CDR3 length is 15 residues. Germline values: CDR1 SGHTS, CDR2 YDEGEE. CDR3 amino acids: CASSLGDRGYQPQHF. The CDR3 coding sequence is TGTGCCAGCAGCTTGGGGGACAGGGGGTACCAGCCCCAGCATTTT.

J is TRBJ1-6 and V is TRBV9; the D is unclear. Germline CDR1 is SGDLS and CDR2 is YYNGEE. Trimming removed 4 bases at V and 10 bases at J, with 15 bases between. CDR3 length: 14 residues. Here the CDR3 reads CASSTTSGRSPLHF. The CDR3 DNA is TGTGCCAGCAGCACAACCAGCGGGCGATCACCCCTCCACTTT.

J is TRBJ1-5 and V is TRBV6-6, with TRBD1 identical over 7 bases. The CDR3 covers 16 residues. CDR1 and CDR2 from the germline V gene are MNHNY and SVGAGI (reference sequence). V lost 6 bases and J lost 5; bases outside the gene matches: 13. The CDR3 sequence is CASSDGGTAVDQPQHF. CDR3 sequence (DNA): TGTGCCAGCAGCGATGGGGGGACAGCTGTCGATCAGCCCCAGCATTTT.

The table lists this clone with a few counts. This chain uses TRBV30 with TRBJ2-7; weak D call: TRBD2 (5 bases). V lost 0 bases and J 6 bases, leaving 6 bases between the germline ends. Germline CDR1 reads GTSNPN; CDR2 reads SVGIG (reference sequence). The CDR3 is 11 amino acids. CDR3: CAWSVEGEQYF. The CDR3 nucleotides are TGTGCCTGGAGTGTAGAGGGCGAGCAGTACTTC.

The J gene is TRBJ1-2, the V gene TRBV6-1; D perhaps matches TRBD1 (6 bases). Germline V gives CDR1 MNHNS, CDR2 SASEGT. V was trimmed by 1 base and J by 7 bases, leaving 10 bases between them. The length of the CDR3 is 13 residues. CDR3 nucleotide sequence: TGTGCCAGCAGTGAAGAACAGGGCGGTGGCTACACCTTC. This translates into CASSEEQGGGYTF.

This clone has just one count. In nucleotides, the CDR3 is TGTGCCAGCAGTAGGGACTCTAGGAATTCACCCCTCCACTTT. The encoded protein is CASSRDSRNSPLHF. The rearrangement joins TRBV3-1 (or the pseudogene TRBV3-2) to TRBJ1-6; weak D call: TRBD1 (5 bases). The CDR3 length is 14 residues. The germline V gene encodes CDR1 LGHDT and CDR2 YNNKEL (reference sequence). The V end was cut by 6 bases, the J end by 7 bases, with 13 bases between.

The CDR3 DNA reads as TGTGCCAGCTCCCAGGGCACCCCCACAGATACGCAGTATTTT. Encoded protein: CASSQGTPTDTQYF. The J gene is TRBJ2-3, the V gene TRBV6-5; maybe TRBD1 (5 bases). The CDR3 loop spans 14 amino acids. Germline V lookup: CDR1 MNHEY, CDR2 SVGAGI. The germline V and J ends were trimmed by 8 bases and 2 bases, with 14 bases remaining between them.

The chain recombines TRBV3-1 (or the pseudogene TRBV3-2) with TRBJ2-5, with TRBD2 identical over 8 bases. Germline V gene sequence: CDR1 LGHDT, CDR2 YNNKEL (reference sequence). J gave up 5 bases and V 1 base, and 9 bases lay outside the gene matches. The CDR3 consists of 16 residues. In DNA form, the CDR3 reads TGTGCCAGCAGCCAAGGGAATAGCGGGGCGATCGAGACCCAGTACTTC. This encodes CASSQGNSGAIETQYF.

This clone has only one observation. The sample contains more than one DNA sequence encoding this CDR3. This sequence joins TRBV5-1 and TRBJ2-1, with 7 positions matching TRBD1. This CDR3 region has 13 residues. Looked up from germline, CDR1 is SGHRS and CDR2 is YFSETQ. Losses at the gene ends were 2 bases for V and 7 bases for J; bases not matched to a gene: 3. The CDR3 here is CASSFDRANEQFF. CDR3 coding DNA: TGCGCCAGCAGCTTCGACAGGGCGAATGAGCAGTTCTTC. Variable domain in full (rest from reference TRBV5-1 and TRBJ2-1): KAGVTQTPRYLIKTRGQQVTLSCSPISGHRSVSWYQQTPGQGLQFLFEYFSETQRNKGNFPGRFSGRQFSNSRSEMNVSTLELGDSALYLCASSFDRANEQFFGPGTRLTVL.

The chain couples TRBV3-1 (or the pseudogene TRBV3-2) to TRBJ2-1; 10 bases are a match to TRBD2. With 4 bases clipped from V and 6 bases from J, the junction kept 6 bases outside the gene matches. Germline loops: CDR1 LGHDT, CDR2 YNNKEL (reference sequence). The CDR3 length is 15 residues. CDR3 nucleotides: TGTGCCAGCAGCCCGCAGAGCGGGGGGGTCAATGAGCAGTTCTTC. Amino acids: CASSPQSGGVNEQFF.

The chain employs TRBV7-2 and TRBJ1-5, with D perhaps matching TRBD1 (5 bases). The V gene lost 1 base and the J gene lost 4 bases, with 8 bases spanning the gap. Germline values: CDR1 SGHTA, CDR2 FQGNSA. The CDR3 contains 14 residues. The CDR3 DNA sequence: TGTGCCAGCAGCTTAGAGCCAGGGAATCAGCCCCAGCATTTT. Its translation is CASSLEPGNQPQHF. Complete variable domain (other parts from reference TRBV7-2 and TRBJ1-5): GAGVSQSPSNKVTEKGKDVELRCDPISGHTALYWYRQSLGQGLEFLIYFQGNSAPDKSGLPSDRFSAERTGGSVSTLTIQRTQQEDSAVYLCASSLEPGNQPQHFGDGTRLSIL.

The chain recombines TRBV9 with TRBJ1-1; no definite D call. From germline, CDR1 is SGDLS and CDR2 YYNGEE. The CDR3 is made up of 13 amino acids. Trimming took 4 bases from V and 1 from J, leaving 8 bases between them. CDR3 nucleotides: TGTGCCAGCAGCCGCTCGGGGAACACTGAAGCTTTCTTT. This translates into CASSRSGNTEAFF.

This chain connects TRBV4-2 to TRBJ2-1; 8 nucleotides match TRBD2. The CDR3 loop spans 18 amino acids. V lost 3 bases and J lost 3; bases outside the gene matches: 13. Germline lookup yields CDR1 LGHNA and CDR2 YNFKEQ. CDR3 residues: CASSQATYSGAHYNEQFF. CDR3 DNA: TGTGCCAGCAGCCAGGCTACATATAGCGGGGCTCACTACAATGAGCAGTTCTTC.

This sequence joins TRBV28 and TRBJ1-5; 9 bases are a match to TRBD1. CDR3 length equals 15 residues. Germline CDR1 MDHEN, CDR2 SYDVKM. V shed 6 bases, J shed 2 bases, and the junction held 5 bases outside the gene matches. CDR3 sequence reads: CASRKTGGGNQPQHF. Written as DNA, the CDR3 is TGTGCCAGCAGAAAAACAGGGGGCGGCAATCAGCCCCAGCATTTT.

The rearrangement joins TRBV30 to TRBJ2-2; tentatively, D is TRBD1 (6 bases). Germline V lookup: CDR1 GTSNPN, CDR2 SVGIG (reference sequence). This CDR3 has 17 amino acids. Trimming took 4 bases from V and 3 from J, leaving 21 bases between them. The DNA of the CDR3 is TGTGCCTGGATGGGACCGGGGACAACCTCACACACCGGGGAGCTGTTTTTT. Residues: CAWMGPGTTSHTGELFF.

The V and J genes are TRBV7-9 and TRBJ2-7, with D possibly matching TRBD2 (7 bases). The CDR3 runs to 16 residues. Germline loops: CDR1 SEHNR, CDR2 FQNEAQ (reference sequence). V was cut by 1 base and J by 0 bases, with 13 bases left in between. This CDR3 is CASSLGRGGFSYEQYF. As DNA, the CDR3 is TGTGCCAGCAGCTTAGGTAGGGGGGGCTTCTCCTACGAGCAGTACTTC.

The chain employs TRBV7-9 and TRBJ1-1; D is unresolved. The germline V and J ends were trimmed by 5 bases and 4 bases, with 14 bases remaining between them. Germline-derived CDR1 and CDR2 are SEHNR and FQNEAQ (reference sequence). The CDR3 is 14 residues long. The CDR3 loop reads CASSPRENPTEAFF. The CDR3 coding sequence is TGTGCCAGCAGCCCCCGGGAGAACCCCACTGAAGCTTTCTTT.

The chain recombines TRBV6-1 with TRBJ1-1; unclear D gene. Germline assignment: CDR1 MNHNS and CDR2 SASEGT. This CDR3 spans 14 amino acids. V was trimmed by 2 bases and J by 11 bases, leaving 18 bases between them. CDR3 coding DNA: TGTGCCAGCAGTGAACATCAAGTAGCGGGAGGCGCTTTCTTT. It specifies CASSEHQVAGGAFF.

This CDR3 is CASSVSQGTYGYTF. The CDR3 nucleotides read TGTGCCAGCAGCGTATCACAGGGAACCTATGGCTACACCTTC. The V and J genes are TRBV7-9 and TRBJ1-2, with a possible D match to TRBD1 (6 bases). The CDR3 runs 14 residues. V dropped 5 bases and J dropped 4 bases, with 14 bases sitting between them. Germline V gene lookup returns CDR1 SEHNR and CDR2 FQNEAQ (reference sequence). The variable domain in full, completed from reference TRBV7-9 and TRBJ1-2, reads DTGVSQNPRHKITKRGQNVTFRCDPISEHNRLYWYRQTLGQGPEFLTYFQNEAQLEKSRLLSDRFSAERPKGSFSTLEIQRTEQGDSAMYLCASSVSQGTYGYTFGSGTRLTVV.

About this clone: The junction differs from germline at one of its ends, possibly a read error. Other DNA sequences of this sample code for an identical CDR3. The rearrangement uses TRBV28 and TRBJ2-4, with D perhaps TRBD1 (5 bases). Germline lookup yields CDR1 MDHEN and CDR2 SYDVKM. The CDR3 is 16 residues long. This CDR3 reads CASSLGHPLAKNIQYF. As DNA, the CDR3 is TGTGCCAGCAGCCTCGGACATCCCTTAGCCAAAAACATTCAGTACTTT.

The genes are TRBV7-7 and TRBJ2-5; 12 nucleotides agree with TRBD2. V was pared by 2 bases and J by 4 bases, with 8 bases of the junction left unmatched. The CDR3 extends over 17 amino acids. Germline V lookup: CDR1 SSHAT, CDR2 FNYEAQ (reference sequence). CDR3 sequence reads: CASSLNLAGGLVETQYF. The CDR3 coding sequence is TGTGCCAGCAGCTTAAACCTAGCGGGGGGGCTGGTAGAGACCCAGTACTTC.

The V call is TRBV5-6, the J call TRBJ1-1, with a possible D match to TRBD1 (5 bases). V lost 3 bases and J lost 2, with 14 bases in between. This CDR3 contains 15 residues. Germline V CDR1 and CDR2: SGHDT, YYEEEE. In DNA form, the CDR3 reads TGTGCCAGCAGCTGGAGCGTGGGGGGAAACACTGAAGCTTTCTTT. It yields the protein CASSWSVGGNTEAFF.